Listed below are T cell receptor beta chains from one sample, sequenced in a study of shared clonotypes between healthy human individuals. Assay used: immunoSEQ multiplex PCR; TCRdb lists only in-frame clones, some missing. The data show around 2,000,000 clones, with approximately 94% seen just once and about 1.8% held by the top ten. The sequenced material came from naive CD8+ T cells from PBMCs. These TCRs come from a man between 18 and 35 years old in good health. Some clones in this sample may be carry-over from other donors' samples. The CDR3 runs from the conserved cysteine through the conserved F or W. The order of the fields is J gene, D gene, V gene, clone size, CDR3 protein, CDR3 DNA. The D gene is left open where the match is weak. Size tells how often a clone was seen (once, few, many) or the class of an expanded clone, and some rows leave it out.

TRBJ2-7	TRBD1	TRBV29-1	-	CSVGVGTGPYEQYF	TGCAGCGTCGGGGTGGGGACAGGGCCATACGAGCAGTACTTC
TRBJ2-7	-	TRBV28	-	CASSPLGGPTYEQYF	TGTGCCAGCAGTCCACTGGGGGGTCCGACTTACGAGCAGTACTTC
TRBJ1-1	-	TRBV5-5	-	CASSFGRPEAFF	TGTGCCAGCAGCTTCGGCAGACCTGAAGCTTTCTTT
TRBJ2-3	-	TRBV13	-	CASSLGQNTDTQYF	TGTGCCAGCAGCTTAGGGCAGAACACAGATACGCAGTATTTT
TRBJ2-7	-	TRBV27	-	CASSLGLLPYEQYF	TGTGCCAGCAGTTTAGGGCTACTGCCCTACGAGCAGTACTTC
TRBJ2-7	-	TRBV4-2	-	CASSPGAGGYEQYF	TGTGCCAGCAGCCCCGGCGCGGGTGGCTACGAGCAGTACTTC
TRBJ2-1	TRBD2	TRBV10-3	-	CAISESLAGGLEQFF	TGTGCCATCAGTGAGTCATTAGCGGGAGGGCTTGAGCAGTTCTTC
TRBJ2-1	-	TRBV7-9	-	CASSSPGGGSEQFF	TGTGCCAGCAGCTCCCCTGGGGGCGGGAGTGAGCAGTTCTTC
TRBJ2-7	-	TRBV11-2	-	CASGDSPTYEQYF	TGTGCCAGCGGCGACAGCCCAACCTACGAGCAGTACTTC
TRBJ1-2	TRBD1	TRBV4-3	-	CASSQKQGVGGYTF	TGCGCCAGCAGCCAGAAACAGGGGGTCGGCGGCTACACCTTC
TRBJ2-3	-	TRBV11-1	-	CASSTGDFITDTQYF	TGTGCCAGCAGCACCGGGGACTTCATTACAGATACGCAGTATTTT
TRBJ2-7	-	TRBV9	-	CASSVTGSSYEQYF	TGTGCCAGCAGCGTAACAGGGTCCTCCTACGAGCAGTACTTC
TRBJ2-5	TRBD2	TRBV27	-	CASAYGTRGGETQYF	TGTGCCAGCGCTTATGGGACTAGAGGGGGGGAGACCCAGTACTTC
TRBJ2-6	-	TRBV11-2	-	CASSLTGWGLGANVLTF	TGTGCCAGCAGCTTGACGGGCTGGGGCCTTGGGGCCAACGTCCTGACTTTC
TRBJ2-1	TRBD1	TRBV27	-	CASENGAGTGGLAEQFF	TGTGCCAGCGAGAACGGGGCCGGGACAGGGGGCCTCGCTGAGCAGTTCTTC
TRBJ1-3	-	TRBV7-8	-	CASSPKSFGLGNTIYF	TGTGCCAGCAGCCCCAAAAGTTTCGGGCTTGGAAACACCATATATTTT
TRBJ2-1	TRBD2	TRBV27	-	CASSLRRLAGPLYNEQFF	TGTGCCAGCAGTTTACGCCGACTAGCGGGACCACTATACAATGAGCAGTTCTTC
TRBJ1-1	-	TRBV7-9	few	CASRGRMNTEAFF	TGTGCCAGCAGGGGGAGAATGAACACTGAAGCTTTCTTT
TRBJ1-1	TRBD1	TRBV18	-	CASSTGGGGLSTEAFF	TGTGCCAGCTCAACCGGAGGAGGGGGCTTGAGCACTGAAGCTTTCTTT
TRBJ1-3	-	TRBV6-1	-	CASSEGNRVGNTIYF	TGTGCCAGCAGTGAAGGGAACAGGGTCGGAAACACCATATATTTT
TRBJ1-3	-	TRBV27	-	CASSLSRQAGNTIYF	TGTGCCAGCAGTTTATCCCGACAGGCTGGAAACACCATATATTTT
TRBJ2-1	-	TRBV6-5	-	CASSYRDFPYNEQFF	TGTGCCAGCAGCTACCGGGACTTCCCCTACAATGAGCAGTTCTTC
TRBJ2-2	-	TRBV9	-	CASSVVVTGELFF	TGTGCCAGCAGCGTAGTTGTCACCGGGGAGCTGTTTTTT
TRBJ2-7	-	TRBV9	once	CASSPGNHEQYF	TGTGCCAGCAGCCCCGGGAACCACGAGCAGTACTTC
TRBJ1-2	-	TRBV6-5	-	CASSYGTHNGYTF	TGTGCCAGCAGTTACGGGACTCACAATGGCTACACCTTC
TRBJ2-7	-	TRBV28	once	CASSLWPDTNQDF	TGTGCCAGCAGTTTATGGCCTGACACAAACCAGGACTTC
TRBJ2-7	-	TRBV29-1	-	CSAQTSSYEQYF	TGCAGCGCTCAGACTAGTTCCTACGAGCAGTACTTC
TRBJ1-1	-	TRBV6-5	-	CASSYSRRAWYFF	TGTGCCAGCAGTTACTCGCGGCGGGCATGGTATTTCTTT
TRBJ1-5	TRBD1	TRBV6-5	-	CASSYDGTANQPQHF	TGTGCCAGCAGTTACGACGGGACAGCCAATCAGCCCCAGCATTTT
TRBJ1-4	TRBD1	TRBV7-9	-	CASSARRDRLNEKLFF	TGTGCCAGCAGCGCCCGCCGGGACAGGTTAAATGAAAAACTGTTTTTT
TRBJ2-1	TRBD2	TRBV4-1	once	CASSQEGRDSRYNEQFF	TGCGCCAGCAGCCAAGAAGGGAGGGACTCCCGCTACAATGAGCAGTTCTTC
TRBJ2-1	-	TRBV14	-	CASSRVRGTTLGSEQFF	TGTGCCAGCAGCCGCGTCCGGGGAACTACGTTAGGTAGTGAGCAGTTCTTC
TRBJ1-1	TRBD1	TRBV14	-	CASSGRNRGRGWGTSEAFF	TGTGCCAGCAGCGGTCGGAACAGGGGGCGCGGGTGGGGCACCTCTGAAGCTTTCTTT
TRBJ2-1	-	TRBV9	-	CASSVGGSNEQFF	TGTGCCAGCAGCGTAGGAGGATCCAATGAGCAGTTCTTC
TRBJ2-2	TRBD2	TRBV7-6	-	CASSLKASGRWGTGELFF	TGTGCCAGCAGCTTAAAAGCTAGCGGACGGTGGGGCACCGGGGAGCTGTTTTTT
TRBJ2-1	-	TRBV19	once	CATKDGLLSSYNEQFF	TGTGCCACCAAGGACGGCCTACTTAGCTCCTACAATGAGCAGTTCTTC
TRBJ2-5	TRBD2	TRBV2	-	CASSLGLAGGLETQYF	TGTGCCAGCAGTCTCGGACTAGCGGGAGGTCTAGAGACCCAGTACTTC
TRBJ2-3	-	TRBV23-1	-	CASSQYGTLGDTQYF	TGCGCCAGCAGTCAATATGGGACGCTTGGAGATACGCAGTATTTT
TRBJ2-7	TRBD1	TRBV7-9	-	CASSGTGLYEQYF	TGTGCCAGCAGCGGGACAGGGCTTTACGAGCAGTACTTC
TRBJ2-3	-	TRBV9	-	CASSVYPSPITDTQYF	TGTGCCAGCAGCGTATACCCATCTCCAATTACAGATACGCAGTATTTT
TRBJ2-3	TRBD1	TRBV10-3	once	CAIRDQDRVLTDTQYF	TGTGCCATCAGGGACCAAGACAGGGTTTTGACAGATACGCAGTATTTT
TRBJ2-7	-	TRBV10-3	-	CAISEILTGQKKHF	TGTGCCATCAGTGAGATCCTAACGGGACAAAAAAAGCACTTC
TRBJ1-1	-	TRBV28	-	CASSLGTAGTEAFF	TGTGCCAGCAGTTTAGGGACGGCGGGCACTGAAGCTTTCTTT
TRBJ2-1	TRBD2	TRBV10-3	-	CAISGLAAHGNEQFF	TGTGCCATCAGTGGACTAGCGGCCCACGGCAATGAGCAGTTCTTC
TRBJ2-7	TRBD1	TRBV28	-	CASSPPRTGVSYEQYF	TGTGCCAGCAGTCCACCAAGGACAGGGGTCTCCTACGAGCAGTACTTC
TRBJ1-6	-	TRBV27	once	CASSPRVSNTNSPLHF	TGTGCCAGCAGTCCCAGAGTTTCTAACACTAATTCACCCCTCCACTTT
TRBJ2-7	TRBD1	TRBV6-5	-	CASSLGGIPYEQYF	TGCGCCAGCAGCTTAGGGGGCATTCCCTACGAGCAGTACTTC
TRBJ2-5	-	TRBV6-1	-	CASKTGRGYQETQYF	TGTGCCAGCAAAACCGGACGAGGGTACCAAGAGACCCAGTACTTC
TRBJ2-7	-	TRBV7-9	-	CASSVRPYEQYF	TGTGCCAGCTCAGTACGCCCCTACGAGCAGTACTTC
TRBJ2-7	TRBD1	TRBV19	-	CASSTHSGTGGSYEQYF	TGTGCCAGTAGTACGCATTCCGGGACAGGGGGATCCTACGAGCAGTACTTC
TRBJ2-1	TRBD2	TRBV29-1	-	CSGWTSVHNEQFF	TGCAGCGGATGGACTAGCGTCCACAATGAGCAGTTCTTC
TRBJ1-5	TRBD1	TRBV27	-	CASSYRDRNQPQHF	TGTGCCAGCAGCTATCGGGACAGAAATCAGCCCCAGCATTTT
TRBJ2-1	TRBD2	TRBV27	-	CASRGLVTYNEQFF	TGTGCCAGCAGGGGACTAGTTACCTACAATGAGCAGTTCTTC
TRBJ1-5	-	TRBV30	-	CAWGEGRGNQPQHF	TGTGCCTGGGGGGAGGGACGGGGCAATCAGCCCCAGCATTTT
TRBJ2-7	-	TRBV27	once	CASSLSVRGRVHEQYF	TGTGCCAGCAGTTTATCGGTGAGGGGGAGGGTCCACGAGCAGTACTTC
TRBJ2-2	-	TRBV29-1	-	CSVARLNTGELFF	TGCAGCGTTGCACGGCTGAACACCGGGGAGCTGTTTTTT
TRBJ2-5	TRBD2	TRBV13	-	CASSLEGREGLVETQYF	TGTGCCAGCAGCTTAGAAGGGCGGGAGGGCCTAGTAGAGACCCAGTACTTC
TRBJ2-1	-	TRBV18	-	CASSLGNEQFF	TGTGCCAGCTCCCTTGGGAATGAGCAGTTCTTC
TRBJ2-7	TRBD1	TRBV5-6	once	CASSQGGSEQYF	TGTGCCAGCAGCCAAGGGGGCAGTGAGCAGTACTTC